A selection of T cell receptor beta chains follows, all from one sample in a study of blood T cells in healthy people across ages. TCRdb re-called the 5' RACE reads through MiXCR, storing one row per CDR3 protein. The data hold just over 1 million distinct CDR3 sequences, with 35% to 50% observed a single time. Material for sequencing was blood. The origin of the receptors is a woman aged 60-70 years in good health. The CDR3 runs from the conserved cysteine through the conserved F or W. Fields, in order: J gene, D gene, CDR3 length, V gene, clone size, CDR3 DNA, CDR3 protein. A D gene is named only where the DNA matches it firmly. Expanded clones get a size class; other rows say once, few or many, or leave the size out.

>TRBJ2-5|TRBD2|14|TRBV20-1|-
TGCAGTGCGGGACTAGCGGGAGGCAAAGAGACCCAGTACTTC
CSAGLAGGKETQYF
>TRBJ2-4|-|13|TRBV28|few
TGTGCCAGCACTATGCCGGGGGATGCAGGGACGTACTTC
CASTMPGDAGTYF
>TRBJ2-1|-|13|TRBV27|-
TGTGCCAGTCAGTCCGAGACAAACAATGAGCAGTTCTTC
CASQSETNNEQFF
>TRBJ1-2|-|12|TRBV12-3/TRBV12-4|-
TGTGCCAGCAGTCTGACAGCCGCTGGCTACACCTTC
CASSLTAAGYTF
>TRBJ2-5|-|19|TRBV6-1|-
TGTGCCAGCAGTGGGTGGCCCAGGGGGCAGCGGGGGTATCTATGGACCCAGTACTTC
CASSGWPRGQRGYLWTQYF
>TRBJ2-1|-|14|TRBV29-1|-
TGCAGCGTTGATGCCCACGGTGGTCGCGATGAGCAGTTCTTC
CSVDAHGGRDEQFF
>TRBJ2-1|TRBD2|15|TRBV20-1|-
TGCAGTGCCCCCGCTAGCGGGGTCATCTACAATGAGCAGTTCTTC
CSAPASGVIYNEQFF
>TRBJ2-7|TRBD1|14|TRBV28|-
TGTGCCAGCAGTGGCGGCCCGCGGACAGGCGAGCAGTACTTC
CASSGGPRTGEQYF
>TRBJ2-1|TRBD2|15|TRBV5-8|few
TGTGCCAGCAGCTTGACCCTCGGGGGAGCGGGAGGGCAGTTCTTC
CASSLTLGGAGGQFF
>TRBJ2-3|TRBD2|15|TRBV27|-
TGTGCCAGCAGTTTCGCGGGAGAGGCGACAGATACGCAGTATTTT
CASSFAGEATDTQYF
>TRBJ2-7|TRBD1|15|TRBV24-1|-
TGTGCCACCAGTGACCCGCGGACAGGGAAAAACGAGCAGTACTTC
CATSDPRTGKNEQYF